This T cell receptor (beta chain) stems from a study of blood T cell repertoires in COVID-19 (TCRdb year 2020). Describing the broader study: The collaborator samples originated in the United States, Italy and Spain and spanned the acute and convalescent phases of COVID-19. The prospective study material was composed of cDNA or gDNA derived from T cells, B-cell-depleted T cells, or PBMCs. Deeply sampled blood TCRbeta repertoires from subjects exposed to, actively infected with, or recovered from COVID-19 were included in the dataset. The repertoires were released in a freely available public database intended as a resource for research on the immune response to SARS-CoV-2. Samples were obtained from the ongoing ImmuneRACE study (first 160 participants) and from over a thousand subjects provided by 6 global collaborators. A de-identified subject ID, COVID-19 status, age in years and sex were almost always included in the sample metadata. Where available, HLA class I and class II types were taken from metadata supplied by the sample provider and were not determined by assay-based typing. The research as a whole found: How much clinical and demographic metadata was included differed by source and by participant, and the metadata was provided uncurated.

V ends up 6 bases short and J 2 bases short, with an unmatched junction base count of 8. CDR1 and CDR2, looked up from the germline V gene, are SGHRS and YFSETQ. Counted from cysteine to phenylalanine, this CDR3 has 16 amino acids. Only CDR3 DNA is held: 48 bases, read in frame from base 1. Details on this clone: Its cognate antigen has yet to be identified. Base qualities are not recorded, but no much larger clone differs from it by a single base.

TCRbeta CDR3 regions were amplified from genomic DNA using the immunoSEQ Assay, a bias-controlled multiplex PCR. The authors' analysis ran thus. The number of nucleated cells in each sample was estimated by amplification of reference gene primers within the assay. Sequence reads were collapsed and filtered to measure the absolute abundance of every unique TCRbeta CDR3 rearrangement. For each sample, productive Simpson clonality was calculated by taking the square root of Simpson's diversity index across productive rearrangements. What TCRdb holds here is the immuneACCESS table cut down to in-frame rearrangements. Part of the clones is not present; checked against another copy, under half of the missing clones reflect an unresolved V gene, and the others are unexplained. V and J calls and clone size are as listed in that table; D and trimming were resolved from the DNA. The sample data list some 100,000 clones, and about nine tenths of these were observed just once. The ten largest clonotypes hold approximately 7.9% of the sample.

A second Seattle source provided samples from volunteer blood donors who had recovered from COVID-19. Each collaborating institution followed its own protocols to collect whole blood in K2EDTA tubes. Collaborator samples were shipped for TCRbeta analysis as frozen whole blood, isolated PBMCs, or DNA extracted from either sample type. The specimen was peripheral blood. The sequence links TRBV5-1 to TRBJ2-6, with 7 middle bases fitting TRBD1. The clonotype was recovered from a man between 65 and 79 years old who had recovered from COVID-19. The CDR3 protein sequence reads: CASTKQGPTGANVLTF. At the DNA level, the sequence is TGCGCCAGCACGAAACAGGGGCCCACTGGGGCCAACGTCCTGACTTTC.